This T cell receptor (beta chain) was identified during a study of beta chain features in type 1 diabetes. Expressed TCRB transcripts were sequenced because the isolated RNA had all been reverse transcribed beforehand. The table came from immunoSEQ multiplex PCR; TCRdb's copy has only in-frame clones and leaves some out. The profile shows about 320,000 clones, less than 15% of them singletons. The CDR3 covers 15 residues. Germline CDR1 and CDR2: MNHNS and SASEGT. The V and J ends lost 7 bases and 5 bases, in that order; junction bases with no gene match: 9. Findings and limits, study-wide: Patients and controls would share equally any PCR tilt toward shorter templates.

Note on this clone: Its specificity is not known.

The gene calls are TRBV6-1 and TRBJ1-5; 9 bases match TRBD1. The sequence was collected from a man aged 25 to 40 in good health. Material for sequencing was central memory CD4+ T cells from blood. The CDR3: CASIDGTGFHQPQHF. CDR3 nucleotide sequence: TGTGCCAGCATCGATGGGACAGGGTTTCATCAGCCCCAGCATTTT.